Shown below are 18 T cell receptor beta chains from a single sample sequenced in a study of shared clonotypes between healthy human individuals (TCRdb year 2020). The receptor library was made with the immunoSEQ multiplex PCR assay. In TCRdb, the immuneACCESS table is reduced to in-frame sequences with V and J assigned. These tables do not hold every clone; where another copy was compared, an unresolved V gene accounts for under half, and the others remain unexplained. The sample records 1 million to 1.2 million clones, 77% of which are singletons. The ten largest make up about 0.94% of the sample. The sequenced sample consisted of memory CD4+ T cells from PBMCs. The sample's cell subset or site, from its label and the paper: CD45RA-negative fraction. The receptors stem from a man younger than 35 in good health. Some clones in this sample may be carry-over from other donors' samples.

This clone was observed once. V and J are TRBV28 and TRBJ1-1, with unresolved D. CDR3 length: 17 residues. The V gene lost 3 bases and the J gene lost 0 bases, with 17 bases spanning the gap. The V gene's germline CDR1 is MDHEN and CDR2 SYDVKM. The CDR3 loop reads CASSFYGRAEMNTEAFF. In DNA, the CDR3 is TGTGCCAGCAGTTTTTACGGAAGGGCGGAAATGAACACTGAAGCTTTCTTT.

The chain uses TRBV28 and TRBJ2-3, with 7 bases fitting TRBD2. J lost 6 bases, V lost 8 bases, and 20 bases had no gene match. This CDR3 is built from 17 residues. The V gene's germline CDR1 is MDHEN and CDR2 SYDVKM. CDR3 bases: TGTGCCAGCGCCCCGCCCTGGGGGGGGAAGGATGCCGATACGCAGTATTTT. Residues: CASAPPWGGKDADTQYF. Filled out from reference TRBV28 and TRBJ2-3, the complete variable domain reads DVKVTQSSRYLVKRTGEKVFLECVQDMDHENMFWYRQDPGLGLRLIYFSYDVKMKEKGDIPEGYSVSREKKERFSLILESASTNQTSMYLCASAPPWGGKDADTQYFGPGTRLTVL.

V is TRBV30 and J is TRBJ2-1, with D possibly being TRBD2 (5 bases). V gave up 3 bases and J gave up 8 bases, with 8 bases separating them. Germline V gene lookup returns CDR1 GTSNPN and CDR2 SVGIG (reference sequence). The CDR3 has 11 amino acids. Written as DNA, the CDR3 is TGTGCCTGGAGAATGGAGGATGAGCAGTTCTTC. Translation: CAWRMEDEQFF.

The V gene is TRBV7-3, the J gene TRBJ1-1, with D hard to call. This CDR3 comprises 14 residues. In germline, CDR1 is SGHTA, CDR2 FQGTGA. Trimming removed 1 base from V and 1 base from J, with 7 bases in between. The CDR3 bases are TGTGCCAGCAGCTTAATGGGCCAGAACACTGAAGCTTTCTTT. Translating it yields CASSLMGQNTEAFF.

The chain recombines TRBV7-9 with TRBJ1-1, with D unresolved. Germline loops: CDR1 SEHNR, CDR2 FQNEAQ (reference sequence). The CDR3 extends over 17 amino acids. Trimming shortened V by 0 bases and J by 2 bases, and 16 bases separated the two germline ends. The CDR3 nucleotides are TGTGCCAGCAGCTTAGCTCGGGGTGCCGCGAATAACACTGAAGCTTTCTTT. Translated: CASSLARGAANNTEAFF.

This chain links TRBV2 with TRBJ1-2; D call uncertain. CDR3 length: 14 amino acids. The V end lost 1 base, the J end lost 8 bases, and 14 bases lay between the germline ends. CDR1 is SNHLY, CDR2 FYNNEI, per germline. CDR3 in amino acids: CASSEGTPIGGYTF. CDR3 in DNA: TGTGCCAGCAGTGAAGGAACCCCTATAGGAGGCTACACCTTC.

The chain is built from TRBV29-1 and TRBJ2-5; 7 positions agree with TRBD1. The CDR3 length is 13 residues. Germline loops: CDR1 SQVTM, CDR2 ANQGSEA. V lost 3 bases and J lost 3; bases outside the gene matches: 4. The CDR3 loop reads CSVDKGAEETQYF. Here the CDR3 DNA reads TGCAGCGTTGACAAGGGGGCTGAAGAGACCCAGTACTTC. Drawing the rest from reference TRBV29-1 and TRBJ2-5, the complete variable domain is SAVISQKPSRDICQRGTSLTIQCQVDSQVTMMFWYRQQPGQSLTLIATANQGSEATYESGFVIDKFPISRPNLTFSTLTVSNMSPEDSSIYLCSVDKGAEETQYFGPGTRLLVL.

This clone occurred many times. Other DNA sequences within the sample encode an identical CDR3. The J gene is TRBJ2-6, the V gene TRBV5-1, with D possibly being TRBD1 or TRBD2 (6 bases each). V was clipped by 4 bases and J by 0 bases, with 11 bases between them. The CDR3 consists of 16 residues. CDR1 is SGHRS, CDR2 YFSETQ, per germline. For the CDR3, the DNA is TGCGCCAGCAGCCCAAGGGGGGACTCTGGGGCCAACGTCCTGACTTTC. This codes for CASSPRGDSGANVLTF.

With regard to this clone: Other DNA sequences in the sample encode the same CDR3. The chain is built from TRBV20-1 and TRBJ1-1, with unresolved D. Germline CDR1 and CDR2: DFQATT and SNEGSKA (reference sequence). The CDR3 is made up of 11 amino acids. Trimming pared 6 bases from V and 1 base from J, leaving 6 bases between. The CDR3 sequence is CSATANTEAFF. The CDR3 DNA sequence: TGCAGTGCAACAGCGAACACTGAAGCTTTCTTT.

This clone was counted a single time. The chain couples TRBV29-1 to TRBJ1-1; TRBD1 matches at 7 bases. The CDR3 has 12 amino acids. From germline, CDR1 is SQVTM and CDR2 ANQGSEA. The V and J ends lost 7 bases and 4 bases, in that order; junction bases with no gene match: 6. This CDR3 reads CSGLNRGTEAFF. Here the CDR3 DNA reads TGCAGCGGCCTTAACAGGGGCACTGAAGCTTTCTTT.

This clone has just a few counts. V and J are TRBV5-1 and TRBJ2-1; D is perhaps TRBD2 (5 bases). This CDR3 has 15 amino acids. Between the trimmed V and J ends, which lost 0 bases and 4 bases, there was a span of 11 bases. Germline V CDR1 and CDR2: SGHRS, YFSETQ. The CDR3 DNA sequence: TGCGCCAGCAGCTTGGGATTAGCGTTATACAATGAGCAGTTCTTC. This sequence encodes CASSLGLALYNEQFF.

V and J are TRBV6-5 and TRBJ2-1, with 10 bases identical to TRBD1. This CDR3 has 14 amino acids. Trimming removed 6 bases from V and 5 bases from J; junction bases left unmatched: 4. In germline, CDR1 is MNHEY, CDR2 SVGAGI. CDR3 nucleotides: TGTGCCAGCAGAAGGGACAGGGGAAACAATGAGCAGTTCTTC. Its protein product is CASRRDRGNNEQFF.

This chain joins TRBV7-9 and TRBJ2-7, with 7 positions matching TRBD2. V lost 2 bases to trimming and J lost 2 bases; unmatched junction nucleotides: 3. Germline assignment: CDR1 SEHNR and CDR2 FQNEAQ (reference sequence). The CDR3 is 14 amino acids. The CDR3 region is CASSLQGGTYEQYF. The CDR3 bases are TGTGCCAGCAGCTTACAGGGAGGGACCTACGAGCAGTACTTC.

The DNA of the CDR3 is TGTGCCAGCAGCTTAGCGGGAGTGGGACTAGAGGGGGTCTACAATGAGCAGTTCTTC. Translating gives CASSLAGVGLEGVYNEQFF. This chain uses TRBV7-2 with TRBJ2-1, with 8 nucleotides matching TRBD2. The CDR3 has 19 residues. CDR1 SGHTA and CDR2 FQGNSA come from the germline V gene. V shed 0 bases, J shed 3 bases, and the junction held 13 bases outside the gene matches.

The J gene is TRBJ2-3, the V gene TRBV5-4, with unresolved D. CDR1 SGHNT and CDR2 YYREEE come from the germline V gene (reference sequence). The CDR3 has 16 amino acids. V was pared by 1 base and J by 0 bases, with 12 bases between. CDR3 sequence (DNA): TGTGCCAGCAGCTTGAGTAAGAGAGCGAGCACAGATACGCAGTATTTT. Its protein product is CASSLSKRASTDTQYF.

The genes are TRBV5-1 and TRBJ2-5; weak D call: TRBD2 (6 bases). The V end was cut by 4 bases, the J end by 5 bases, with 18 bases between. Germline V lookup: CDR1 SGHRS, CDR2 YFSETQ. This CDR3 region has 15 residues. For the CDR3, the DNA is TGCGCCAGCAGCCTAGCGTCTAGCCGTCCTGAGACCCAGTACTTC. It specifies CASSLASSRPETQYF.

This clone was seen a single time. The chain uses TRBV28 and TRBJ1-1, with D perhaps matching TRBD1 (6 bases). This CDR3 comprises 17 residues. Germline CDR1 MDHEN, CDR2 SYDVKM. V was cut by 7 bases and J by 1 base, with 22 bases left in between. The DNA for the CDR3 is TGTGCCAGCACTCCCTACCCCCGACAGGTGAGGAACACTGAAGCTTTCTTT. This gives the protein CASTPYPRQVRNTEAFF.

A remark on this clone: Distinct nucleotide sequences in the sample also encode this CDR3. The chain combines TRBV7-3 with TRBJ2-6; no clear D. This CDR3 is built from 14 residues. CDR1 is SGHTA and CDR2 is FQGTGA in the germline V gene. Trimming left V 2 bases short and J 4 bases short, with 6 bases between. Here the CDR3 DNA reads TGTGCCAGCAGCTTAGGATCCGGGGCCAACGTCCTGACTTTC. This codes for CASSLGSGANVLTF.